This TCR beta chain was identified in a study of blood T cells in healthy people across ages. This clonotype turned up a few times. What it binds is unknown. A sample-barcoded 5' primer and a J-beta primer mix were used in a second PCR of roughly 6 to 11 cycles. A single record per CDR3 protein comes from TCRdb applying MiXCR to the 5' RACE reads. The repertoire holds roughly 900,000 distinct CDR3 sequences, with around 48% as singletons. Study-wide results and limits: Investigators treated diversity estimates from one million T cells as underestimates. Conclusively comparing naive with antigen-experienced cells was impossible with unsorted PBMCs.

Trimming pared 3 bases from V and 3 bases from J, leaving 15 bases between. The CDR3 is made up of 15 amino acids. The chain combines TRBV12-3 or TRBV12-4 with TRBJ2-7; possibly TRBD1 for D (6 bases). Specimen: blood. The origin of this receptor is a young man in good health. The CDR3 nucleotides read TGTGCCAGCAGTTTGAAAGGGGGTGGGATCTACGAGCAGTACTTC. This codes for CASSLKGGGIYEQYF.